This T cell receptor (beta chain) stems from a study of OX40 agonist ivuxolimab in advanced cancers. Across the study: The patients received ivuxolimab by intravenous route every 2 weeks at 0.01 to 10 mg/kg. General study results and limits: CD4+ and CD8+ blood T cells expanded clonally by week 6 at 0.1 to 3.0 mg/kg.

Sequencing used immunoSEQ multiplex PCR; TCRdb keeps in-frame clones, though not all of them. The sample comprises tens of thousands of clones, less than 85% of which are singletons, and roughly 2.8% rests with the top ten. Trimming cost V 7 bases and J 4 bases; bases outside gene matches: 5. CDR1 and CDR2 (germline): SNHLY, FYNNEI. The CDR3 has 15 residues. As concerns this clone: Its antigen is not identified.

The sample was CD4+ or CD8+ T cells sorted from blood, taken in a trial of the OX40 agonist ivuxolimab. This chain joins TRBV2 and TRBJ2-1; TRBD2 matches at 12 bases. The receptor was derived from an adult with an advanced solid tumor such as melanoma, head and neck, liver or kidney cancer. CDR3 coding DNA: TGTGCCAGCACCATACTAGCGGGGGGTTACAATGAGCAGTTCTTC. Amino acid sequence: CASTILAGGYNEQFF.